These 30 T cell receptor beta chains originate from one sample sequenced in a study of blood T cell repertoires in COVID-19. Produced via immunoSEQ multiplex PCR; TCRdb's table is partial and in-frame only. In the table there are approximately 400,000 clones, around 89% of which are singletons. The sequencing input was peripheral blood. These receptors were obtained from a woman aged 45-65 years with COVID-19, enrolled during active disease.

This chain links TRBV13 with TRBJ2-2; tentative D call: TRBD1 (5 bases). Germline V gene lookup returns CDR1 PRHDT and CDR2 FYEKMQ (reference sequence). This CDR3 is 13 amino acids long. Trimming took 5 bases from V and 5 from J, leaving 9 bases between them. The CDR3 sequence is CASSPGQTGELFF. CDR3 DNA: TGTGCCAGCAGCCCCGGACAAACCGGGGAGCTGTTTTTT.

V usage is TRBV15 and J usage is TRBJ1-2; D gene uncertain. The CDR3 runs to 14 residues. Germline CDR1 reads LNHNV; CDR2 reads YYDKDF (reference sequence). Trimming removed 3 bases at V and 7 bases at J, with 15 bases between. Here the CDR3 reads CATSSAGGTFGYTF. The DNA of the CDR3 is TGTGCCACCAGCAGTGCAGGAGGCACTTTTGGCTACACCTTC. Filled out from reference TRBV15 and TRBJ1-2, the complete variable domain reads DAMVIQNPRYQVTQFGKPVTLSCSQTLNHNVMYWYQQKSSQAPKLLFHYYDKDFNNEADTPDNFQSRRPNTSFCFLDIRSPGLGDTAMYLCATSSAGGTFGYTFGSGTRLTVV.

The gene calls are TRBV6-5 and TRBJ2-7, with D tentatively TRBD1 (5 bases). V shed 6 bases and J shed 2 bases, with 8 bases lying between them. The CDR3 has 12 residues. The V gene's germline CDR1 is MNHEY and CDR2 SVGAGI. The CDR3 loop is CASSLDTYEQYF. CDR3 bases: TGTGCCAGCAGCTTGGACACCTACGAGCAGTACTTC.

As to this clone: One junction end does not reproduce the germline sequence, and a read error may be involved. V and J are TRBV5-1 and TRBJ1-1; 7 bases are shared with TRBD1. This CDR3 has 14 amino acids. Germline-derived CDR1 and CDR2 are SGHRS and YFSETQ. The CDR3 sequence is CASTLTGWGTEAFF. In DNA form, the CDR3 reads TGCGCCAGCACCTTGACAGGGTGGGGCACTGAAGCTTTCTTT.

This chain links TRBV19 with TRBJ2-1, with 9 bases aligning to TRBD1. CDR1 and CDR2 (germline): LNHDA, SQIVND (reference sequence). This CDR3 comprises 16 residues. V was clipped by 11 bases and J by 7 bases; unmatched bases: 18. Written as DNA, the CDR3 is TGTGCCTCCACCCCCGGGACAGGGTTCTCTCTAAATGAGCAGTTCTTC. The encoded protein is CASTPGTGFSLNEQFF.

Of note for this clone: This CDR3 is also generated by other DNA sequences in the sample. V and J are TRBV12-3 or TRBV12-4 and TRBJ1-2; D is perhaps TRBD1 (6 bases). V shed 5 bases and J shed 5 bases, with 9 bases lying between them. The CDR3 loop spans 12 amino acids. The CDR3 spells CASSLRGYGYTF. The CDR3 DNA is TGTGCCAGCAGTCTAAGGGGGTATGGCTACACCTTC.

This chain connects TRBV5-1 to TRBJ2-1, with 11 nucleotides matching TRBD2. The germline V gene has CDR1 SGHRS and CDR2 YFSETQ. Unmatched junction bases numbered 15, after V lost 3 bases and J lost 10 bases. The CDR3 spans 17 residues. The CDR3 spells CASSSLASGGLQSEQFF. For the CDR3, the DNA is TGCGCCAGCAGCTCACTTGCTAGCGGGGGGCTACAATCGGAGCAGTTCTTC.

The chain combines TRBV9 with TRBJ1-6; TRBD1 is a possible D gene (6 bases). The CDR3 spans 13 residues. V lost 4 bases and J 14 bases, leaving 16 bases between the germline ends. Germline-derived CDR1 and CDR2 are SGDLS and YYNGEE. CDR3 in DNA: TGTGCCAGCAGCTCGGCGACAGGTCTGACCCTCCACTTT. This gives the protein CASSSATGLTLHF.

The J gene is TRBJ1-2, the V gene TRBV7-9; weak D call: TRBD1 (5 bases). Trimming removed 5 bases from V and 3 bases from J, with 16 bases in between. CDR1 and CDR2 from the germline V gene are SEHNR and FQNEAQ (reference sequence). CDR3 length equals 15 residues. CDR3 bases: TGTGCCAGCAGCGGCATAACGACAGACGACTATGGCTACACCTTC. It translates to CASSGITTDDYGYTF.

The V gene is TRBV5-1, the J gene TRBJ2-5; D is uncertain. Germline V lookup: CDR1 SGHRS, CDR2 YFSETQ. The V end lost 0 bases, the J end lost 2 bases, and 8 bases lay between the germline ends. CDR3 length: 14 residues. DNA of the CDR3: TGCGCCAGCAGCTTGGTCCAGGCGCAAGAGACCCAGTACTTC. Translated: CASSLVQAQETQYF.

The chain links TRBV12-5 to TRBJ2-1; no clear D. Trimming took 1 base from V and 4 from J, leaving 26 bases between them. CDR3 size: 20 residues. Germline-derived CDR1 and CDR2 are LGHNT and FRNRAP. The CDR3 bases are TGTGCTAGTGGTTTGGGGAAACCCCATCCGAGGTCCCAACCGTACAATGAGCAGTTCTTC. It translates to CASGLGKPHPRSQPYNEQFF. Full variable domain (rest looked up from reference TRBV12-5 and TRBJ2-1): DARVTQTPRHKVTEMGQEVTMRCQPILGHNTVFWYRQTMMQGLELLAYFRNRAPLDDSGMPKDRFSAEMPDATLATLKIQPSEPRDSAVYFCASGLGKPHPRSQPYNEQFFGPGTRLTVL.

The chain carries TRBV19 and TRBJ1-3; a weak D match, TRBD1 (6 bases). Germline lookup yields CDR1 LNHDA and CDR2 SQIVND (reference sequence). The CDR3 covers 14 residues. Trimming cost V 5 bases and J 2 bases, with 10 bases left between them. CDR3 sequence (DNA): TGTGCCAGTAGTGACAGGAGAACTGGAAACACCATATATTTT. Translation: CASSDRRTGNTIYF.

The V and J genes are TRBV6-5 and TRBJ1-2; 7 bases are a match to TRBD1. J was trimmed by 0 bases and V by 0 bases; bases with no gene match: 4. Germline assignment: CDR1 MNHEY and CDR2 SVGAGI. CDR3 size: 16 residues. CDR3 sequence reads: CASSYSTGQANYGYTF. The CDR3 DNA sequence: TGTGCCAGCAGTTACTCGACCGGACAGGCTAACTATGGCTACACCTTC.

This chain connects TRBV28 to TRBJ1-5; D is unresolved. Trimming stripped 6 bases from V and 4 bases from J, with 16 bases between. Germline CDR1 is MDHEN and CDR2 is SYDVKM. This CDR3 region has 15 residues. CDR3 sequence (DNA): TGTGCCAGCAGGCCTGAGGGCGGGGTAAATCAGCCCCAGCATTTT. Residues: CASRPEGGVNQPQHF.

This clone is a singleton in its sample. The chain combines TRBV5-1 with TRBJ2-1; no clear D gene. The CDR3 spans 11 residues. Trimming removed 4 bases at V and 9 bases at J, with 8 bases between. Per germline, CDR1 SGHRS and CDR2 YFSETQ. This CDR3 is CASSQSGEQFF. In nucleotides, the CDR3 is TGCGCCAGCAGCCAGTCGGGTGAGCAGTTCTTC.

This clone came up a few times. The V and J genes are TRBV19 and TRBJ1-6, with unresolved D. Germline V gene data show CDR1 as LNHDA and CDR2 as SQIVND (reference sequence). The CDR3 runs to 14 residues. Trimming shortened V by 3 bases and J by 8 bases, and 11 bases separated the two germline ends. The CDR3 sequence: CASSIRSPDSPLHF. In DNA, the CDR3 is TGTGCCAGTAGTATTAGATCCCCCGATTCACCCCTCCACTTT.

This clone occurred once. The chain joins TRBV5-8 to TRBJ2-2, with D unresolved. Germline-derived CDR1 and CDR2 are SGHTS and YDEGEE. V gave up 0 bases and J gave up 3 bases, with 12 bases separating them. This CDR3 is 16 amino acids long. CDR3 DNA: TGTGCCAGCAGCTTGGCCCGCAGGTCGGACACCGGGGAGCTGTTTTTT. This encodes CASSLARRSDTGELFF.

The chain has TRBV5-6 and TRBJ2-3, with 8 positions matching TRBD2. V lost 5 bases to trimming and J lost 1 base; unmatched junction nucleotides: 9. The CDR3 spans 16 residues. Germline V gene sequence: CDR1 SGHDT, CDR2 YYEEEE. CDR3 region: CASRVAGGFGTDTQYF. CDR3 DNA: TGTGCCAGCAGGGTGGCGGGGGGTTTTGGCACAGATACGCAGTATTTT.

The CDR3 nucleotides are TGTGCCAGCAGTCCCCCGGACAGGGAGCGAGCTTTCTTT. Its protein product is CASSPPDRERAFF. The V gene is TRBV28, the J gene TRBJ1-1; the match to TRBD1 covers 8 bases. Unmatched junction bases numbered 9, after V lost 5 bases and J lost 10 bases. In germline, CDR1 is MDHEN, CDR2 SYDVKM. The CDR3 length is 13 residues.

V usage is TRBV9 and J usage is TRBJ1-5; TRBD1 agrees at 9 bases. Germline loops: CDR1 SGDLS, CDR2 YYNGEE. J lost 7 bases, V lost 4 bases, and 6 bases had no gene match. The CDR3 totals 14 residues. The CDR3 sequence is CASSPDRGQQPQHF. CDR3 nucleotide sequence: TGTGCCAGCAGCCCGGACAGGGGTCAGCAGCCCCAGCATTTT.

The CDR3 spells CASSGGSRNTGELFF. CDR3 nucleotides: TGCGCCAGCAGCGGAGGGTCTAGGAACACCGGGGAGCTGTTTTTT. The rearrangement uses TRBV5-1 and TRBJ2-2; possible D gene TRBD2, 6 bases. V was cut by 4 bases and J by 1 base, with 11 bases left in between. Germline-derived CDR1 and CDR2 are SGHRS and YFSETQ. The CDR3 contains 15 residues.

The chain has TRBV9 and TRBJ1-3; the D is unclear. V gave up 7 bases and J gave up 5 bases, with 16 bases separating them. This CDR3 has 14 residues. Germline lookup yields CDR1 SGDLS and CDR2 YYNGEE. The CDR3 coding sequence is TGTGCCAGCTCCGATAGCGCGACCAGAAACACCATATATTTT. Translation gives CASSDSATRNTIYF.

This clone was seen only a few times. CDR3 in amino acids: CASSYGQDYYGYTF. DNA for the CDR3: TGCGCCAGCAGCTACGGACAGGACTACTATGGCTACACCTTC. The chain recombines TRBV5-1 with TRBJ1-2; 7 nucleotides line up with TRBD1. This CDR3 region has 14 residues. Germline assignment: CDR1 SGHRS and CDR2 YFSETQ. The J segment lost 3 bases and the V segment lost 3 bases, leaving 5 bases of the junction unmatched.

The chain recombines TRBV6-5 with TRBJ2-7; 11 nucleotides match TRBD1. Germline values: CDR1 MNHEY, CDR2 SVGAGI. Trimming at V came to 6 bases and at J to 4 bases, leaving 5 bases not matched to a gene. This CDR3 has 14 amino acids. In DNA form, the CDR3 reads TGTGCCAGCAGGGGACAGGGGGAAAAATACGAGCAGTACTTC. Translated: CASRGQGEKYEQYF.

This clone has only one observation. This chain links TRBV12-3 or TRBV12-4 with TRBJ2-2; D not certain. The CDR3 length is 13 residues. Trimming cost V 8 bases and J 0 bases, with 7 bases left between them. CDR3 in amino acids: CASAPANTGELFF. CDR3 sequence (DNA): TGTGCCAGCGCGCCCGCGAACACCGGGGAGCTGTTTTTT.

The J gene is TRBJ1-2, the V gene TRBV28; no clear D. V dropped 10 bases and J dropped 5 bases, with 20 bases sitting between them. The CDR3 spans 14 residues. Per the germline V gene, CDR1 is MDHEN and CDR2 is SYDVKM. The CDR3 sequence: CATFQQAFGYGYTF. The CDR3 DNA follows: TGTGCCACCTTTCAGCAGGCCTTTGGATATGGCTACACCTTC.

This clone was counted a single time. The V and J genes are TRBV6-5 and TRBJ2-5; TRBD1 agrees at 9 bases. J was trimmed by 5 bases and V by 5 bases; bases with no gene match: 9. Germline CDR1 reads MNHEY; CDR2 reads SVGAGI. The CDR3 is made up of 15 amino acids. CDR3 nucleotide sequence: TGTGCCAGCAGTCGGCGGGACAGGGATCGGGAGACCCAGTACTTC. Amino acids: CASSRRDRDRETQYF.

This chain connects TRBV9 to TRBJ2-3; D unresolved. There are 14 residues in the CDR3. Between the trimmed V and J ends, which lost 4 bases and 2 bases, there was a span of 11 bases. Looked up from germline, CDR1 is SGDLS and CDR2 is YYNGEE. As DNA, the CDR3 is TGTGCCAGCAGCCCTCGTCACACCACAGATACGCAGTATTTT. This translates into CASSPRHTTDTQYF.

The gene calls are TRBV10-2 and TRBJ2-1; no definite D call. CDR1 and CDR2 from the germline V gene are WSHSY and SAAADI. The V and J ends lost 6 bases and 7 bases respectively, with 7 bases between them. This CDR3 region has 11 residues. The CDR3 reads CASREQNEQFF. CDR3 nucleotides: TGCGCCAGCAGAGAACAGAATGAGCAGTTCTTC.

The count of this clone is one. V gene TRBV2 combines with J gene TRBJ1-1, with D uncertain. CDR1 and CDR2 from the germline V gene are SNHLY and FYNNEI. The CDR3 contains 15 residues. V lost 7 bases, J lost 3 bases, and 18 bases lay in between. The CDR3 DNA reads TGTGCCAGCACTTGGAGACGGTCGTTTGACACTGAAGCTTTCTTT. This encodes CASTWRRSFDTEAFF.